The 24 T cell receptor beta chains given below trace back to one sample, sequenced in a study of molecular identifiers for immune sequencing clone quantification. Using its own MiXCR run on the PCR reads, TCRdb lists one record per CDR3 protein. The table lists more than 250,000 distinct CDR3 sequences, 20% to 25% of them singletons, with more than 0.8% in the top ten. The specimen was naive CD8+ T cells from blood, with Jurkat cell RNA spiked in. Subset indicated: FACS-sorted CD8+CD4-CCR7+CD45RA+ naive T cells. The receptor source for this set is a human donor in good health. Some libraries in this study had Jurkat cell RNA spiked in.

This clonotype has at least ten counts. This rearrangement joins TRBV15 to TRBJ2-7; D tentatively fits TRBD1 or TRBD2 (6 bases each). The CDR3 extends over 15 amino acids. CDR1 is LNHNV and CDR2 is YYDKDF in the germline V gene (reference sequence). Trimming removed 0 bases at V and 0 bases at J, with 9 bases between. The CDR3 sequence is CATSRDTGASYEQYF. The DNA for the CDR3 is TGTGCCACCAGCAGAGATACGGGGGCCTCCTACGAGCAGTACTTC.

On this clonotype itself: A clone one base away is much larger, so this may be a read error. V and J are TRBV13 and TRBJ1-2, with 7 bases lining up with TRBD1. The germline V gene has CDR1 PRHDT and CDR2 FYEKMQ (reference sequence). This CDR3 contains 14 residues. J was trimmed by 4 bases and V by 5 bases; bases with no gene match: 7. The CDR3 DNA follows: TGTGCCAGCAGCCCCCAGGGGGTCGGCTATGGCTACACCTTC. Amino acids: CASSPQGVGYGYTF.

The chain links TRBV6-2 or TRBV6-3 to TRBJ2-7; D perhaps matches TRBD1 (6 bases). The germline V gene has CDR1 MNHEY and CDR2 SVGEGT. The CDR3 has 14 residues. V was pared by 1 base and J by 4 bases, with 11 bases between. CDR3: CASSYFQGKYEQYF. Here the CDR3 DNA reads TGTGCCAGCAGTTACTTTCAGGGGAAATACGAGCAGTACTTC.

This clonotype has at least ten counts. The rearrangement joins TRBV7-9 to TRBJ2-7, with TRBD2 as a possible D gene (6 bases). Per germline, CDR1 SEHNR and CDR2 FQNEAQ (reference sequence). The V end lost 2 bases, the J end lost 12 bases, and 14 bases lay between the germline ends. This CDR3 is 12 amino acids long. CDR3 sequence (DNA): TGTGCCAGCAGCTTATTAGCTAGCGAGACGTACTTC. Its translation is CASSLLASETYF.

Comment on this clonotype: A read error may explain this, as a much larger clone is one base away. This sequence joins TRBV6-5 and TRBJ1-1; TRBD1 might be the D (5 bases). Germline V gene lookup returns CDR1 MNHEY and CDR2 SVGAGI. The CDR3 consists of 13 residues. V lost 9 bases and J 3 bases, leaving 14 bases between the germline ends. This chain's CDR3 is CASGAFQDTEAFF. As DNA, the CDR3 is TGTGCCAGTGGGGCCTTTCAGGACACTGAAGCTTTCTTT.

This clonotype was detected only a few times. The chain links TRBV2 to TRBJ2-5; the D is unclear. CDR1 is SNHLY and CDR2 is FYNNEI in the germline V gene. V lost 5 bases, J lost 2 bases, and 12 bases lay in between. The CDR3 runs 14 residues. CDR3 sequence (DNA): TGTGCCAGCAGTCCTCAGACTGATCAAGAGACCCAGTACTTC. It yields the protein CASSPQTDQETQYF. Complete variable domain (other parts from reference TRBV2 and TRBJ2-5): EPEVTQTPSHQVTQMGQEVILRCVPISNHLYFYWYRQILGQKVEFLVSFYNNEISEKSEIFDDQFSVERPDGSNFTLKIRSTKLEDSAMYFCASSPQTDQETQYFGPGTRLLVL.

This clonotype was seen just once. The junction and the germline gene differ at one end; a read error may be behind it. V usage is TRBV20-1 and J usage is TRBJ2-1; D remains unclear. The CDR3 extends over 14 amino acids. CDR1 and CDR2 from the germline V gene are DFQATT and SNEGSKA (reference sequence). CDR3 amino acids: CSARTQTAYNEQSF. CDR3 in DNA: TGCAGTGCTAGAACTCAAACGGCCTACAATGAGCAGTCCTTC.

This clonotype was seen a single time. Given a much more abundant clone one base away, this may be a read error. This likely comes from a read error, as the CDR3 has no conserved phenylalanine or tryptophan at its end. The chain combines TRBV2 with TRBJ1-5, with D unclear. The germline gives CDR1 SNHLY, CDR2 FYNNEI. Trimming took 8 bases from V and 3 from J, leaving 17 bases between them. The CDR3 consists of 15 residues. CDR3: CASEPTASLNQPQHS. CDR3 nucleotides: TGTGCCAGCGAGCCCACAGCCTCCCTCAATCAGCCCCAGCATTCT.

In its sample, this clonotype was seen a few times. At one end, the junction sequence differs from germline, possibly due to a read error. This rearrangement joins TRBV20-1 to TRBJ2-7; TRBD2 agrees at 11 bases. Germline-derived CDR1 and CDR2 are DFQATT and SNEGSKA (reference sequence). The CDR3 has 15 residues. CDR3 in amino acids: CSARDELAGGYGQYF. CDR3 nucleotide sequence: TGCAGTGCTAGAGATGAGCTAGCGGGGGGTTACGGGCAGTACTTC.

There are many counts of this clonotype. This chain joins TRBV4-3 and TRBJ1-1; D is ambiguous. Between the trimmed V and J ends, which lost 0 bases and 0 bases, there was a span of 2 bases. The CDR3 loop spans 13 amino acids. CDR1 LGHNA and CDR2 YSLEER come from the germline V gene. The CDR3 nucleotides are TGCGCCAGCAGCCAAGACTTGAACACTGAAGCTTTCTTT. Amino acid sequence: CASSQDLNTEAFF.

The V gene is TRBV11-2, the J gene TRBJ2-2; the match to TRBD2 covers 16 bases. Trimming removed 4 bases from V and 7 bases from J; junction bases left unmatched: 12. The CDR3 runs 19 residues. The germline CDR1 and CDR2 sequences are SGHAT and FQNNGV. In DNA, the CDR3 is TGTGCCAGCAGCTCGCCCGGGACTAGCGGGGGGGCGACAAGCGGGGAGCTGTTTTTT. This translates into CASSSPGTSGGATSGELFF.

This clonotype was counted many times. V usage is TRBV13 and J usage is TRBJ2-3, with 9 bases aligning to TRBD1. V gave up 5 bases and J gave up 0 bases; unmatched junction bases: 3. Per the germline V gene, CDR1 is PRHDT and CDR2 is FYEKMQ (reference sequence). The CDR3 contains 15 residues. The CDR3 DNA follows: TGTGCCAGCAGCACGGGACAGGGAAGCACAGATACGCAGTATTTT. Amino acids: CASSTGQGSTDTQYF.

This clonotype was seen ten or more times. The chain recombines TRBV7-9 with TRBJ1-2, with TRBD1 matching over 7 bases. J gave up 8 bases and V 5 bases, and 14 bases lay outside the gene matches. Germline V lookup: CDR1 SEHNR, CDR2 FQNEAQ (reference sequence). CDR3 length equals 15 residues. Here the CDR3 DNA reads TGTGCCAGCAGCCCTACGGAGAAGGGGGCTTGGGGCTACACCTTC. Its protein product is CASSPTEKGAWGYTF.

This clonotype has a count of ten or more. CDR3 in DNA: TGTGCCAGCTCACCAGTCGGGAGGGGTTCCTCTGGAAACACCATATATTTT. It specifies CASSPVGRGSSGNTIYF. This chain joins TRBV18 and TRBJ1-3, with TRBD1 as a possible D gene (5 bases). Germline-derived CDR1 and CDR2 are KGHSH and LQKENI. There are 17 residues in the CDR3. Trimming removed 2 bases at V and 0 bases at J, with 14 bases between.

This clonotype was recorded many times. The gene calls are TRBV9 and TRBJ2-2, with D possibly matching TRBD2 (6 bases). The CDR3 sequence is 15 residues long. Looked up from germline, CDR1 is SGDLS and CDR2 is YYNGEE. V gave up 8 bases and J gave up 5 bases, with 19 bases separating them. DNA of the CDR3: TGTGCCAGTTTAGACACCGGTGGAGGGACCGGGGAGCTGTTTTTT. Translated: CASLDTGGGTGELFF.

Many counts were recorded for this clonotype. V and J are TRBV4-3 and TRBJ1-6; D perhaps matches TRBD1 (5 bases). The CDR3 runs 14 residues. CDR1 LGHNA and CDR2 YSLEER come from the germline V gene. The V end was cut by 3 bases, the J end by 7 bases, with 10 bases between. CDR3 DNA: TGCGCCAGCAGCCAGGGACTGATGAATTCACCCCTCCACTTT. Encoded protein: CASSQGLMNSPLHF.

Concerning this clonotype: This sequence may be a read error, since a much larger clone differs from it by one base. CDR3 sequence reads: CSAREGLAGDYKQYF. Written as DNA, the CDR3 is TGCAGTGCTAGAGAGGGACTAGCGGGGGACTACAAGCAGTACTTC. V is TRBV20-1 and J is TRBJ2-7; 14 bases fit TRBD2. This CDR3 spans 15 amino acids. Germline CDR1 is DFQATT and CDR2 is SNEGSKA (reference sequence).

This clonotype was detected many times. This rearrangement joins TRBV10-3 to TRBJ2-7, with 9 bases lining up with TRBD1. The CDR3 loop spans 15 amino acids. Trimming cost V 5 bases and J 2 bases; bases outside gene matches: 7. The germline V gene encodes CDR1 ENHRY and CDR2 SYGVKD. CDR3 DNA sequence: TGTGCCATCAGTAAAGACAGGGGGTGGACCTACGAGCAGTACTTC. It translates to CAISKDRGWTYEQYF.

As regards this clonotype: A read error may be the cause here, since a much bigger clone is one base away. The J gene is TRBJ1-1, the V gene TRBV6-2 or TRBV6-3; no clear D gene. Trimming took 4 bases from V and 10 from J, leaving 10 bases between them. There are 11 residues in the CDR3. Germline values: CDR1 MNHEY, CDR2 SVGEGT. CDR3 nucleotides: TGTGCCAGCAGTTGCGCCGAGAGAGCTTTCTTT. Its protein product is CASSCAERAFF.

Remarks on this clonotype: It may be a read error: a sequence one base away is much more abundant. The rearrangement uses TRBV29-1 and TRBJ2-7, with 8 bases matching TRBD2. This CDR3 contains 14 residues. The germline gives CDR1 SQVTM, CDR2 ANQGSEA. The CDR3 spells CSVEVAGSNYERYF. CDR3 in DNA: TGCAGCGTTGAAGTAGCGGGAAGCAACTACGAGCGGTACTTC.

This clonotype was recorded many times. The rearrangement uses TRBV30 and TRBJ2-3; the match to TRBD2 covers 7 bases. Germline CDR1 and CDR2: GTSNPN and SVGIG (reference sequence). The trim removed 8 bases at V and 1 base at J, leaving 6 bases unmatched. There are 13 residues in the CDR3. In DNA, the CDR3 is TGTGCCCAAACTAGCGCAGGCACAGATACGCAGTATTTT. It translates to CAQTSAGTDTQYF.

The chain couples TRBV9 to TRBJ2-3, with D uncertain. The CDR3 totals 16 residues. V gave up 3 bases and J gave up 2 bases, with 16 bases separating them. Germline CDR1 is SGDLS and CDR2 is YYNGEE. CDR3 DNA: TGTGCCAGCAGCGCGGGCAGTGGGCAGACCACAGATACGCAGTATTTT. Encoded protein: CASSAGSGQTTDTQYF.

This clonotype was observed at least ten times. J is TRBJ2-1 and V is TRBV7-9, with D unresolved. V was pared by 1 base and J by 6 bases, with 13 bases between. Germline CDR1 and CDR2: SEHNR and FQNEAQ (reference sequence). The CDR3 consists of 15 residues. The CDR3 region has the DNA TGTGCCAGCAGCTTAGGCTTGGGATTTTTCAATGAGCAGTTCTTC. It yields the protein CASSLGLGFFNEQFF.

This clonotype occurred many times. The V gene is TRBV6-2 or TRBV6-3, the J gene TRBJ2-5; 7 nucleotides line up with TRBD1. Trimming removed 2 bases from V and 4 bases from J; junction bases left unmatched: 7. The V gene's germline CDR1 is MNHEY and CDR2 SVGEGT. This CDR3 is 15 amino acids long. CDR3 loop: CASSYHRDSLETQYF. The CDR3 nucleotides read TGTGCCAGCAGTTACCATCGGGACAGCCTAGAGACCCAGTACTTC.